The sequence of this TCR beta chain was determined in a study of T cell changes during pregnancy in multiple sclerosis. Libraries were prepared by immunoSEQ multiplex PCR; TCRdb keeps only in-frame clonotypes and omits some of them. The sample includes 90,000 to 100,000 clones, roughly nine tenths of them seen just once. Germline assignment: CDR1 SNHLY and CDR2 FYNNEI. Trimming cost V 6 bases and J 0 bases, with 15 bases left between them. CDR3 size: 17 residues. This clone was recorded once. This chain connects TRBV2 to TRBJ1-6; maybe TRBD1 (5 bases). The material was peripheral blood, obtained after pregnancy. This TCR came from a female donor in good health, enrolled as a control in a pregnancy study. The CDR3 bases are TGTGCCAGCAGCTCTATCAGGGCAAGCTCCTATAATTCACCCCTCCACTTT. Translation: CASSSIRASSYNSPLHF.